This T cell receptor beta chain was obtained from a study of T cell changes during pregnancy in multiple sclerosis. Between the trimmed V and J ends, which lost 0 bases and 8 bases, there was a span of 14 bases. The CDR3 consists of 14 residues. Germline V lookup: CDR1 SGHRS, CDR2 YFSETQ. The table came from immunoSEQ multiplex PCR; TCRdb's copy has only in-frame clones and leaves some out. The profile covers tens of thousands of clones, with around 94% appearing a single time and around 0.84% taken by the ten largest. This sequence joins TRBV5-1 and TRBJ1-1, with D tentatively TRBD1 (5 bases). Sample: peripheral blood, taken in the third trimester of pregnancy. This receptor was taken from a female donor with multiple sclerosis, enrolled in a pregnancy study. CDR3 sequence: CASSLGPREGEAFF. CDR3 in DNA: TGCGCCAGCAGCTTGGGCCCCAGGGAGGGCGAAGCTTTCTTT.